These 8 T cell receptor beta chains were sequenced from one sample in a study of T cells in pancreatic ductal adenocarcinoma. Libraries were prepared by immunoSEQ multiplex PCR; TCRdb keeps only in-frame clonotypes and omits some of them. This sample has 100,000 or so clones, with around 96% found just once. Selected pancreatic ductal adenocarcinoma patients had undergone surgery without neoadjuvant therapy. Sequences were obtained from PBMCs. Source of these receptors: a human donor with pancreatic ductal adenocarcinoma.

On this clone itself: Other DNA variants within this sample encode the same CDR3. The CDR3 protein is CASSQGGSTDTQYF. The CDR3 DNA reads TGCGCCAGCAGCCAAGGCGGGTCCACAGATACGCAGTATTTT. This chain joins TRBV4-3 and TRBJ2-3; tentative D call: TRBD2 (5 bases). Per the germline V gene, CDR1 is LGHNA and CDR2 is YSLEER. Trimming cost V 1 base and J 2 bases, with 7 bases left between them. The CDR3 spans 14 residues.

The chain joins TRBV2 to TRBJ2-3, with TRBD2 identical over 9 bases. Germline CDR1 and CDR2: SNHLY and FYNNEI. This CDR3 spans 14 amino acids. V gave up 8 bases and J gave up 5 bases; unmatched junction bases: 8. Here the CDR3 DNA reads TGTGCCAGCGCTTGGGCGGGAGGGCAAGATACGCAGTATTTT. It encodes CASAWAGGQDTQYF.

The rearrangement uses TRBV27 and TRBJ2-7; perhaps TRBD2 as D (6 bases). The V end was cut by 7 bases, the J end by 6 bases, with 19 bases between. Germline V gives CDR1 MNHEY, CDR2 SMNVEV (reference sequence). The CDR3 has 14 amino acids. CDR3 DNA sequence: TGTGCCAGCACCCCTTTGGCGGGGAAGGGCGAGCAGTACTTC. It is translated as CASTPLAGKGEQYF.

The chain employs TRBV29-1 and TRBJ2-1, with 12 bases that match TRBD2. This CDR3 has 17 amino acids. Germline CDR1 and CDR2: SQVTM and ANQGSEA. V lost 5 bases, J lost 7 bases, and 15 bases stayed unmatched. CDR3 sequence reads: CSVPNSEASGRGNEQFF. The CDR3 DNA sequence: TGCAGCGTTCCAAATTCAGAGGCTAGCGGGAGGGGAAATGAGCAGTTCTTC.

J is TRBJ2-1 and V is TRBV7-6, with TRBD2 as a possible D gene (5 bases). V lost 1 base to trimming and J lost 7 bases, with 14 bases between them. Germline assignment: CDR1 SGHVS and CDR2 FNYEAQ. The CDR3 totals 15 residues. CDR3 protein: CASSLVAGVFNEQFF. In DNA form, the CDR3 reads TGTGCCAGCAGCTTAGTGGCGGGTGTTTTTAATGAGCAGTTCTTC.

The J gene is TRBJ2-7, the V gene TRBV28, with a possible D match to TRBD1 (6 bases). Looked up from germline, CDR1 is MDHEN and CDR2 is SYDVKM. This CDR3 has 14 amino acids. Trimming shortened V by 4 bases and J by 0 bases, and 10 bases separated the two germline ends. CDR3 nucleotides: TGTGCCAGCAGTTCCGGACAGTCCTCCTACGAGCAGTACTTC. Translation: CASSSGQSSYEQYF.

The gene calls are TRBV30 and TRBJ2-7, with D uncertain. Trimming removed 1 base at V and 1 base at J, with 17 bases between. In germline, CDR1 is GTSNPN, CDR2 SVGIG (reference sequence). This CDR3 has 16 amino acids. The CDR3 loop is CAWSAKSPVASYEQYF. CDR3 DNA: TGTGCCTGGAGTGCCAAGTCCCCCGTGGCTTCCTACGAGCAGTACTTC.

This sequence joins TRBV15 and TRBJ2-1; D is ambiguous. This CDR3 region has 13 residues. Germline V gene sequence: CDR1 LNHNV, CDR2 YYDKDF (reference sequence). The ends were cut back, 1 base at V and 7 bases at J, with 8 bases in the middle. The CDR3 DNA is TGTGCCACCAGCAGAGCTCTAGTGAATGAGCAGTTCTTC. Translating gives CATSRALVNEQFF.